The 10 T cell receptor beta chains below were found in one sample sequenced in a study of T cell responses to AZD1222 COVID-19 vaccine. Libraries were prepared by immunoSEQ multiplex PCR; TCRdb keeps only in-frame clonotypes and omits some of them. Of around 130,000 clones listed, about 93% are singletons. Sequences were derived from peripheral blood, sampled on day 0 of AZD1222 vaccination. The source is an adult in good health.

The chain is built from TRBV18 and TRBJ2-5; TRBD2 aligns across 8 bases. The CDR3 runs 13 residues. V shed 6 bases and J 3 bases; nucleotides not matched to a gene: 3. Looked up from germline, CDR1 is KGHSH and CDR2 is LQKENI. The DNA for the CDR3 is TGTGCCAGCTCCTTGACTAGCGAAGAGACCCAGTACTTC. This gives the protein CASSLTSEETQYF. Variable domain in full (rest from reference TRBV18 and TRBJ2-5): NAGVMQNPRHLVRRRGQEARLRCSPMKGHSHVYWYRQLPEEGLKFMVYLQKENIIDESGMPKERFSAEFPKEGPSILRIQQVVRGDSAAYFCASSLTSEETQYFGPGTRLLVL.

At least ten counts were recorded for this clone. J is TRBJ2-5 and V is TRBV3-1 (or the pseudogene TRBV3-2), with 10 bases identical to TRBD2. The V gene end was trimmed by 0 bases and the J gene end by 4 bases; junction bases not matched to a gene: 8. This CDR3 is built from 17 residues. Per germline, CDR1 LGHDT and CDR2 YNNKEL (reference sequence). The DNA of the CDR3 is TGTGCCAGCAGCCAAGATCTTTGGACTAGCGGACCAGAGACCCAGTACTTC. Translation gives CASSQDLWTSGPETQYF.

The J gene is TRBJ1-2, the V gene TRBV29-1; 10 bases are a match to TRBD1. Looked up from germline, CDR1 is SQVTM and CDR2 is ANQGSEA. The CDR3 covers 13 residues. V was clipped by 6 bases and J by 0 bases; unmatched bases: 1. The DNA of the CDR3 is TGCAGCGTGGGGACAGGGGCTAACTATGGCTACACCTTC. It encodes CSVGTGANYGYTF.

This clone has a single count. The chain links TRBV27 to TRBJ2-7; D possibly corresponds to TRBD2 (5 bases). This CDR3 spans 13 amino acids. Germline V CDR1 and CDR2: MNHEY, SMNVEV (reference sequence). V dropped 5 bases and J dropped 0 bases, with 8 bases sitting between them. The CDR3 here is CASSHRGSYEQYF. The DNA for the CDR3 is TGTGCCAGCAGTCACCGGGGCTCCTACGAGCAGTACTTC.

The chain uses TRBV29-1 and TRBJ1-1; D gene uncertain. The CDR3 loop spans 14 amino acids. V dropped 3 bases and J dropped 5 bases, with 16 bases sitting between them. Germline CDR1 reads SQVTM; CDR2 reads ANQGSEA. CDR3 sequence (DNA): TGCAGCGTTGATTATATAGGCCCGAGGACTGAAGCTTTCTTT. It specifies CSVDYIGPRTEAFF.

The V call is TRBV19, the J call TRBJ1-1; maybe TRBD1 (5 bases). This CDR3 comprises 14 residues. V gave up 5 bases and J gave up 2 bases, with 12 bases separating them. Germline V gene lookup returns CDR1 LNHDA and CDR2 SQIVND (reference sequence). The chain's CDR3 is CASSPNTGNTEAFF. CDR3 coding DNA: TGTGCCAGTAGTCCGAATACAGGAAACACTGAAGCTTTCTTT.

The rearrangement links TRBV10-3 to TRBJ1-1; 7 nucleotides match TRBD1. CDR1 and CDR2 (germline): ENHRY, SYGVKD. CDR3 length: 14 residues. V shed 0 bases, J shed 11 bases, and the junction held 9 bases outside the gene matches. CDR3 in amino acids: CAISESFTGVGAFF. The CDR3 bases are TGTGCCATCAGTGAGTCCTTCACAGGGGTCGGGGCTTTCTTT.

J is TRBJ2-7 and V is TRBV20-1; TRBD2 matches at 8 bases. Unmatched junction bases numbered 2, after V lost 3 bases and J lost 4 bases. CDR3 length: 12 amino acids. Germline CDR1 reads DFQATT; CDR2 reads SNEGSKA (reference sequence). CDR3: CSASRLAYEQYF. In DNA form, the CDR3 reads TGCAGTGCTAGTAGACTAGCGTACGAGCAGTACTTC.

The rearrangement joins TRBV7-9 to TRBJ1-6; TRBD1 matches 7 bases. With V trimmed by 5 bases and J by 10 bases, 8 bases remained unmatched. Germline V gene lookup returns CDR1 SEHNR and CDR2 FQNEAQ (reference sequence). The CDR3 runs 14 residues. CDR3 nucleotides: TGTGCCAGCAGCCTACAGGGGCTAGGGTCACCCCTCCACTTT. This codes for CASSLQGLGSPLHF.

The chain has TRBV18 and TRBJ1-1, with D unclear. CDR3 length: 14 residues. Trimming took off 0 bases at V and 1 base at J, with 6 bases between the two ends. Germline CDR1 reads KGHSH; CDR2 reads LQKENI. CDR3 nucleotides: TGTGCCAGCTCACCACCGGGCAGGAACACTGAAGCTTTCTTT. Its protein is CASSPPGRNTEAFF.